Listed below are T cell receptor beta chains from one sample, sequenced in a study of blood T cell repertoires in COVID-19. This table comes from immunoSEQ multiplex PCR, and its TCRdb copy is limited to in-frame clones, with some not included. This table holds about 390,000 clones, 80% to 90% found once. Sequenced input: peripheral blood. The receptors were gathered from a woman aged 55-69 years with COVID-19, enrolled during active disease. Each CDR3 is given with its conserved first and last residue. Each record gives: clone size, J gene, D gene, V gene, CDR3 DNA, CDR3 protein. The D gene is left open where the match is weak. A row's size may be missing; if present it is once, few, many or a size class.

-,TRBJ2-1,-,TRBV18,TGTGCCAGCTCACCAGGGTCGGGAATCCAATCCTACAATGAGCAGTTCTTC,CASSPGSGIQSYNEQFF
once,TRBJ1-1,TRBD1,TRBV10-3,TGTGCCATCAGTGTGGCAGGGGGTTCGGACACTGAAGCTTTCTTT,CAISVAGGSDTEAFF
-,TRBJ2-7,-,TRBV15,TGTGCCACCAGCAGAGATTATCCAGGCGTAGGCGAGCAGTACTTC,CATSRDYPGVGEQYF
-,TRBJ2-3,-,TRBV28,TGTGCCAGCAGTTCCCGAGATACGCAGTATTTT,CASSSRDTQYF
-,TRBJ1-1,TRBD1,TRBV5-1,TGCGCCAGCAGCGCTAACAGGGGAAACACTGAAGCTTTCTTT,CASSANRGNTEAFF
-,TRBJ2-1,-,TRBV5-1,TGCGCCAGCAGCAGAACTCACAATGAGCAGTTCTTC,CASSRTHNEQFF
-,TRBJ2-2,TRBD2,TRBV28,TGTGCCAGCAGTTTATTTGGGGGGGACACCGGGGAGCTGTTTTTT,CASSLFGGDTGELFF
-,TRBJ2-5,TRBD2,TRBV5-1,TGCGCCAGCAGCTATGGACTAGCGGGGGCCGCCTCCCAAGAGACCCAGTACTTC,CASSYGLAGAASQETQYF
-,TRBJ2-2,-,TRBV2,TGTGCCAGCAGGATCCCAGCTAGCGGGGAGCTGTTTTTT,CASRIPASGELFF
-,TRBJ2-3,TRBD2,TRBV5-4,TGTGCCAGCAGCCGTAGCGGGGGCGTCACAGATACGCAGTATTTT,CASSRSGGVTDTQYF
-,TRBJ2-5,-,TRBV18,TGTGCCAGCTCACTCCCCTTGGAAGCGGCGACCCAGTACTTC,CASSLPLEAATQYF
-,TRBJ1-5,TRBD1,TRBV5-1,TGCGCCAGCAGCCCTGGGACAGGTTGGGGTCAGCCCCAGCATTTT,CASSPGTGWGQPQHF
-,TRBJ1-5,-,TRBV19,TGTGCCAGTAGTATTGCGAGCAATCAGCCCCAGCATTTT,CASSIASNQPQHF
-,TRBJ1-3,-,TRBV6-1,TGTGCCAGCAGTGGCAATGTGCGGGCACAGAGTTTGCGAGGAAACACCATATATTTT,CASSGNVRAQSLRGNTIYF
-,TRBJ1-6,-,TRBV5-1,TGCGCCAGCAGCTTTAGCTCCTATAATTCACCCCTCCACTTT,CASSFSSYNSPLHF
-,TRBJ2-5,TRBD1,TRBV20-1,TGCAGTGCCCGGACAGGAGAGACCCAGTACTTC,CSARTGETQYF
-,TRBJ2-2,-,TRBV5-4,TGTGCCAGCAGCCAGCTAGCGTCCGGGGAGCTGTTTTTT,CASSQLASGELFF
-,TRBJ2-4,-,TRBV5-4,TGTGCCAGCAGCTTGACCAGATTAGCCAAAAACATTCAGTACTTC,CASSLTRLAKNIQYF
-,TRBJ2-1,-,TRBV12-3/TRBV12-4,TGTGCCAGCAGCATAACAGTCTACAATGAGCAGTTCTTC,CASSITVYNEQFF
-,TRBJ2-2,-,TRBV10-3,TGTGCCATCAGTGAAACTACCGGGGAGCTGTTTTTT,CAISETTGELFF
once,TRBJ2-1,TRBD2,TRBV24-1,TGTGCCACCAGTGATACCCCTAGCGGGGGCCGCTACAATGAGCAGTTCTTC,CATSDTPSGGRYNEQFF
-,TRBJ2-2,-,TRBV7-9,TGTGCCAGCAGCTCTATCACGGACACCGGGGAGCTGTTTTTT,CASSSITDTGELFF
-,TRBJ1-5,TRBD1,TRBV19,TGTGCCAGTAGTATAGAGGACAGGGGTAATCAGCCCCAGCATTTT,CASSIEDRGNQPQHF
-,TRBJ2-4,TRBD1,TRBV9,TGTGCCAGCAGCCCCGAGGGGACAGTTAAAAACATTCAGTACTTC,CASSPEGTVKNIQYF
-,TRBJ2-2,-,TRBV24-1,TGTGCCACCAGTGATGCCAGGGGAATCGCCGGGGAGCTGTTTTTT,CATSDARGIAGELFF
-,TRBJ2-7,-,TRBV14,TGTGCCAGCAGCCCCCTTCCCGAAGGGAGCTACGAGCAGTACTTC,CASSPLPEGSYEQYF
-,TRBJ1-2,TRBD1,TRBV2,TGTGCCAGCAGGGCGTCATGGGACAGTTATAACTATGGCTACACCTTC,CASRASWDSYNYGYTF
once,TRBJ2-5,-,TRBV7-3,TGTGCCAGCAGCTCGAGCCCCGCTCGAGAGACCCAGTACTTC,CASSSSPARETQYF
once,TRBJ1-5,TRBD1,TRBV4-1,TGCGCCAGCAGCCAAGACCGGGACAGGGAGTATCAGCCCCAGCATTTT,CASSQDRDREYQPQHF
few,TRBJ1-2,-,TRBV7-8,TGTGCCAGCAGCTTAGGTGGTTATTCGGTCGTAGATGGCTACACCTTC,CASSLGGYSVVDGYTF
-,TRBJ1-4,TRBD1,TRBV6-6,TGTGCCAGCTGGACAGGGGTTACTAATGAAAAACTGTTTTTT,CASWTGVTNEKLFF
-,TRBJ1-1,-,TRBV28,TGTGCCAGCAGCTCGAAGGGTTTGGGAGGGTGGAACACTGAAGCTTTCTTT,CASSSKGLGGWNTEAFF
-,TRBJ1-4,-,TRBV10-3,TGTGCCATCAGTGAGAGGGAGGGAGAAAAACTGTTTTTT,CAISEREGEKLFF
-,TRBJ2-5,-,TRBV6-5,TGTGCCAGCCGGACCAGGGACAAGCAAGAGACCCAGTACTTC,CASRTRDKQETQYF
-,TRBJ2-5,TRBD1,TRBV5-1,TGCGCCAGTAAAGACGTACAGGGGCGACAAGAGACCCAGTACTTC,CASKDVQGRQETQYF
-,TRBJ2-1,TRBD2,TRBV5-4,TGTGCCAGCAGCCCCCGGGGCACTAGCGGGGGATACAATGAGCAGTTCTTC,CASSPRGTSGGYNEQFF
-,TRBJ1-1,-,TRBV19,TGTGCCAGTAGATTGACGGGGAACACTGAAGCTTTCTTT,CASRLTGNTEAFF